The 26 T cell receptor beta chains reported below all come from one sample, sequenced in a study of molecular identifiers for immune sequencing clone quantification. One entry per CDR3 protein results from TCRdb running MiXCR on the PCR reads. Of about 640,000 distinct CDR3 sequences in the sample, just under 20% are singletons; the top ten hold 0.75% to 0.95%. Material for sequencing was naive CD8+ T cells from blood, with Jurkat cell RNA spiked in. The sample's subset: FACS-sorted CD8+CD4-CCR7+CD45RA+ naive T cells. Every receptor here comes from a human donor in good health. Some libraries in this study had Jurkat cell RNA spiked in.

This clonotype has at least ten counts. V usage is TRBV4-3 and J usage is TRBJ2-3; possibly TRBD2 for D (6 bases). The CDR3 contains 15 residues. V dropped 1 base and J dropped 11 bases, with 19 bases sitting between them. Germline assignment: CDR1 LGHNA and CDR2 YSLEER. The chain's CDR3 is CASSQGTRAQGGQYF. CDR3 in DNA: TGCGCCAGCAGCCAAGGGACTCGGGCGCAGGGAGGGCAGTATTTT.

Ten or more counts support this clonotype. The chain uses TRBV14 and TRBJ1-1, with a possible D match to TRBD1 (6 bases). The CDR3 sequence is 18 residues long. Trimming left V 0 bases short and J 1 base short, with 18 bases between. Germline values: CDR1 SGHDN, CDR2 FVKESK. CDR3 coding DNA: TGTGCCAGCAGCCAAGATAGAATTGGACGACAGGCGAACACTGAAGCTTTCTTT. It codes for CASSQDRIGRQANTEAFF.

This sequence joins TRBV9 and TRBJ2-6; no definite D call. The CDR3 has 15 amino acids. Germline V CDR1 and CDR2: SGDLS, YYNGEE. The germline V and J ends were trimmed by 1 base and 1 base, with 6 bases remaining between them. The CDR3 sequence is CASSVKVSGANVLTF. The CDR3 DNA follows: TGTGCCAGCAGCGTAAAAGTTTCTGGGGCCAACGTCCTGACTTTC.

The table lists this clonotype with many counts. V gene TRBV7-2 combines with J gene TRBJ2-7; a weak D match, TRBD2 (5 bases). CDR3 length: 16 residues. V gave up 0 bases and J gave up 4 bases, with 16 bases separating them. Germline V gene lookup returns CDR1 SGHTA and CDR2 FQGNSA. CDR3 protein: CASSLAPGINIYEQYF. The CDR3 nucleotides read TGTGCCAGCAGCTTAGCCCCCGGGATCAATATATACGAGCAGTACTTC.

Notes on this clonotype: This may arise from a read error, as a much more abundant clone is one base away. This sequence joins TRBV19 and TRBJ1-5, with TRBD2 matching 8 bases. The DNA end favors TRBJ2-3, so the J call may be wrong. The length of the CDR3 is 12 residues. The germline CDR1 and CDR2 sequences are LNHDA and SQIVND (reference sequence). The CDR3 protein is CATSRGVQPQYF. The CDR3 DNA follows: TGTGCCACTTCGCGGGGGGTTCAGCCCCAGTATTTT.

On this clonotype itself: A much larger clone sits a single nucleotide away, making a read error possible. The rearrangement links TRBV7-9 to TRBJ2-7; possible D gene TRBD2, 6 bases. The CDR3 has 16 residues. CDR1 is SEHNR, CDR2 FQNEAQ, per germline (reference sequence). The CDR3 is CVSTPEGHSSSYEQYF. The CDR3, as DNA: TGTGTCAGCACTCCGGAGGGGCACTCGAGCTCCTACGAGCAGTACTTC.

This clonotype was observed many times. The rearrangement uses TRBV9 and TRBJ2-6; 9 nucleotides line up with TRBD1. Germline values: CDR1 SGDLS, CDR2 YYNGEE. The CDR3 has 18 residues. J gave up 0 bases and V 3 bases, and 7 bases lay outside the gene matches. The CDR3 region has the DNA TGTGCCAGCAGCGACACAGGGGGCTCCCACTCTGGGGCCAACGTCCTGACTTTC. Translating gives CASSDTGGSHSGANVLTF. Using reference TRBV9 and TRBJ2-6 for the parts outside the CDR3, the full variable domain is DSGVTQTPKHLITATGQRVTLRCSPRSGDLSVYWYQQSLDQGLQFLIQYYNGEERAKGNILERFSAQQFPDLHSELNLSSLELGDSALYFCASSDTGGSHSGANVLTFGAGSRLTVL.

This clonotype was seen only once. A read error may explain this, as a much larger clone is one base away. The chain has TRBV28 and TRBJ1-1; D possibly corresponds to TRBD1 (5 bases). This CDR3 spans 16 amino acids. V was shortened by 2 bases and J by 3 bases, with 16 bases between the two germline ends. Germline-derived CDR1 and CDR2 are MDHEN and SYDVKM. The CDR3 spells CASSLRDSSMDTEAFF. The CDR3 coding sequence is TGTGCCAGCAGTTTACGCGACAGCTCAATGGACACTGAAGCTTTCTTT.

With regard to this clonotype: A much bigger clone sits one base away, suggesting this may be a read error. This CDR3 reads CASSLGRSRSTDTQYF. CDR3 coding DNA: TGTGCCAGCAGCCTTGGACGGAGCCGGAGCACAGATACGCAGTATTTT. The chain uses TRBV7-8 and TRBJ2-3, with D unclear. V lost 5 bases, J lost 0 bases, and 15 bases lay in between. The germline V gene encodes CDR1 SGHVS and CDR2 FQNEAQ. The CDR3 covers 16 residues. Based on the CDR3 plus reference TRBV7-8 and TRBJ2-3, the full variable domain is GAGVSQSPRYKVAKRGQDVALRCDPISGHVSLFWYQQALGQGPEFLTYFQNEAQLDKSGLPSDRFFAERPEGSVSTLKIQRTQQEDSAVYLCASSLGRSRSTDTQYFGPGTRLTVL.

Points on this clonotype: A single base separates this from a much larger clone, so it may be a read error. This chain connects TRBV11-2 to TRBJ2-5; 8 nucleotides align to TRBD1. With V trimmed by 5 bases and J by 6 bases, 5 bases remained unmatched. The CDR3 runs to 13 residues. Germline lookup yields CDR1 SGHAT and CDR2 FQNNGV. The DNA of the CDR3 is TGTGCCAGCAGCCGGACAGGGTGCCAGACCCAGTACTTC. Protein sequence: CASSRTGCQTQYF.

The chain employs TRBV19 and TRBJ2-1; no clear D gene. Trimming stripped 3 bases from V and 0 bases from J, with 12 bases between. CDR1 and CDR2 from the germline V gene are LNHDA and SQIVND (reference sequence). CDR3 length equals 16 residues. CDR3 DNA sequence: TGTGCCAGTAGTATTCTTAGGCAGAGCTCCTACAATGAGCAGTTCTTC. Translating it yields CASSILRQSSYNEQFF.

This chain uses TRBV7-2 with TRBJ2-5, with D perhaps matching TRBD1 (5 bases). The germline gives CDR1 SGHTA, CDR2 FQGNSA. The CDR3 extends over 13 amino acids. Trimming stripped 10 bases from V and 8 bases from J, with 20 bases between. CDR3 sequence: CATPWGDRSTQYF. The CDR3 DNA sequence: TGTGCCACCCCTTGGGGCGACCGCTCAACCCAGTACTTC.

The V and J genes are TRBV4-3 and TRBJ2-1; weak D call: TRBD2 (5 bases). V was trimmed by 1 base and J by 6 bases, leaving 10 bases between them. CDR1 and CDR2 from the germline V gene are LGHNA and YSLEER. The CDR3 totals 14 residues. CDR3 nucleotides: TGCGCCAGCAGCCAAGGTAGACTATCCAATGAGCAGTTCTTC. Its translation: CASSQGRLSNEQFF.

About this clonotype itself: A read error may explain this, as a much larger clone is one base away. This sequence joins TRBV12-3 or TRBV12-4 and TRBJ2-2; D call uncertain. CDR3 length equals 14 residues. Trimming took off 8 bases at V and 6 bases at J, with 16 bases between the two ends. The CDR3 bases are TGTGCCAGCTGTTCCCCCTGGTCCCCCGGGGAGCTGTTTTTT. Translation gives CASCSPWSPGELFF.

Turning to this clonotype: Being one base from a much bigger clone, this may be a read error. This chain links TRBV6-6 with TRBJ2-7, with D possibly TRBD1 on 5 matching bases. This CDR3 spans 13 amino acids. V was cut by 4 bases and J by 5 bases, with 12 bases left in between. Germline V CDR1 and CDR2: MNHNY, SVGAGI (reference sequence). The CDR3 DNA reads TGTGCCAGCAGTTTCTCAAGGGGCGACGAGCAGTACTTC. Translated, it gives CASSFSRGDEQYF.

The sample holds a few counts of this clonotype. The chain has TRBV6-1 and TRBJ1-2; a weak D match, TRBD1 (6 bases). Trimming cost V 4 bases and J 0 bases, with 15 bases left between them. Germline lookup yields CDR1 MNHNS and CDR2 SASEGT. The CDR3 covers 16 residues. The CDR3 spells CASSVRDTLPNYGYTF. As DNA, the CDR3 is TGTGCCAGCAGTGTCCGGGACACCCTACCTAACTATGGCTACACCTTC.

To note about this clonotype: A much larger clone is a single base away; this may be a read error. The chain combines TRBV29-1 with TRBJ1-1; D unclear. Looked up from germline, CDR1 is SQVTM and CDR2 is ANQGSEA. The CDR3 totals 13 residues. The CDR3 DNA sequence: TGCAGCGTTGAAGTGGGATTGACCGGCGAAGCTCTCTTT. This encodes CSVEVGLTGEALF.

This sequence joins TRBV27 and TRBJ2-7, with TRBD1 matching 8 bases. The CDR3 is made up of 15 amino acids. J gave up 1 base and V 5 bases, and 7 bases lay outside the gene matches. Germline V gene lookup returns CDR1 MNHEY and CDR2 SMNVEV (reference sequence). The DNA for the CDR3 is TGTGCCAGCAGTCACAGGGGGAGATCTTCCTACGAGCAGTACTTC. Its protein product is CASSHRGRSSYEQYF.

Only a few counts were recorded for this clonotype. As DNA, the CDR3 is TGTGCTAGTGGTTTGGTAGCGTTCACTGAAGCTTTCTTT. Its translation is CASGLVAFTEAFF. The chain uses TRBV12-5 and TRBJ1-1; D not resolved. Trimming cost V 0 bases and J 4 bases, with 6 bases left between them. The CDR3 is 13 amino acids. Germline V gives CDR1 LGHNT, CDR2 FRNRAP.

This clonotype was counted between two and nine times. V gene TRBV24-1 combines with J gene TRBJ2-5; perhaps TRBD2 as D (6 bases). V was trimmed by 1 base and J by 5 bases, leaving 7 bases between them. The CDR3 is 13 amino acids. The germline gives CDR1 KGHDR, CDR2 SFDVKD. The DNA for the CDR3 is TGTGCCACCAGTGATTTCGCGGGGGAGACCCAGTACTTC. It yields the protein CATSDFAGETQYF.

This clonotype has ten or more counts. The J gene is TRBJ2-7, the V gene TRBV11-2; D is ambiguous. The CDR3 loop spans 14 amino acids. Trimming took off 1 base at V and 3 bases at J, with 10 bases between the two ends. The germline CDR1 and CDR2 sequences are SGHAT and FQNNGV. CDR3 sequence: CASSLGGYGYEQYF. The CDR3 bases are TGTGCCAGCAGCTTAGGGGGTTACGGCTACGAGCAGTACTTC.

As regards this clonotype: A much larger clone is a single base away; this may be a read error. The chain's CDR3 is CASSMVSGTVYEQCF. The CDR3 nucleotides read TGTGCCAGTAGTATGGTGAGCGGGACCGTCTACGAGCAGTGCTTC. The chain recombines TRBV19 with TRBJ2-7; 7 nucleotides align to TRBD2. The CDR3 is 15 amino acids. Germline V gene data show CDR1 as LNHDA and CDR2 as SQIVND (reference sequence).

As to this clonotype: A read error is possible here, since a much larger clone lies one base away. This sequence joins TRBV5-1 and TRBJ1-5, with D possibly matching TRBD1 (5 bases). The germline V and J ends were trimmed by 3 bases and 6 bases, with 13 bases remaining between them. The germline V gene has CDR1 SGHRS and CDR2 YFSETQ. The CDR3 has 14 residues. DNA of the CDR3: TGCGCCAGCAGCTCGGCCCCAGGGCCTCAGCCCCAGCATTTT. This gives the protein CASSSAPGPQPQHF.

This clonotype was counted ten times or more. CDR3 DNA sequence: TGTGCCAGCACCCGAGCCCCGGGACAGGGGGCCGATGAGCAGTTCTTC. Residues: CASTRAPGQGADEQFF. The chain joins TRBV6-5 to TRBJ2-1; 12 nucleotides agree with TRBD1. The CDR3 totals 16 residues. CDR1 is MNHEY, CDR2 SVGAGI, per germline. Trimming removed 7 bases from V and 8 bases from J; junction bases left unmatched: 12.

This clonotype was picked up a small number of times. The rearrangement joins TRBV6-4 to TRBJ2-2, with 10 bases fitting TRBD1. This CDR3 spans 17 amino acids. Germline V gene sequence: CDR1 MRHNA, CDR2 SNTAGT. Trimming cost V 0 bases and J 6 bases; bases outside gene matches: 7. The CDR3 here is CASSDSLDRGLAGELFF. For the CDR3, the DNA is TGTGCCAGCAGTGACTCTTTAGACAGGGGGCTCGCCGGGGAGCTGTTTTTT.

The table lists this clonotype with a few counts. Possible read error: a much larger clone is one base away. The chain recombines TRBV5-5 with TRBJ1-1; D unresolved. Germline lookup yields CDR1 SGHKS and CDR2 YYEKEE (reference sequence). The CDR3 consists of 13 residues. Here the CDR3 reads CANSLDVSTEAFF. CDR3 bases: TGTGCCAACAGCTTGGATGTCAGCACTGAAGCTTTCTTT.